These 25 T cell receptor beta chains came from one sample sequenced in a study of chemoradiotherapy in HPV16-positive cancers. Some clones are missing from TCRdb's copy, which holds only in-frame ones; the method was immunoSEQ multiplex PCR. The repertoire holds roughly 10,000 clones, with about 80% as singletons. This specimen was blood, taken from a patient who underwent chemoradiotherapy. All receptors derive from a human donor with HPV-associated anogenital cancer.

This chain joins TRBV4-2 and TRBJ2-5, with 7 positions matching TRBD2. The ends lost 1 base at V and 0 bases at J; junction bases unmatched: 5. This CDR3 spans 16 amino acids. Germline V gene data show CDR1 as LGHNA and CDR2 as YNFKEQ. DNA for the CDR3: TGTGCCAGCAGCCAAGGATGGGGGGGAAACCAAGAGACCCAGTACTTC. Protein: CASSQGWGGNQETQYF.

The table lists this clone with a few counts. The chain employs TRBV6-5 and TRBJ1-1; D not certain. The CDR3 length is 14 residues. The V end lost 6 bases, the J end lost 3 bases, and 14 bases lay between the germline ends. Germline CDR1 reads MNHEY; CDR2 reads SVGAGI. Written as DNA, the CDR3 is TGTGCCAGCAGCCGCCTGGGCGGAGACACTGAAGCTTTCTTT. Translation: CASSRLGGDTEAFF.

The rearrangement uses TRBV6-1 and TRBJ2-1, with 11 bases aligning to TRBD2. The CDR3 spans 18 residues. CDR1 is MNHNS and CDR2 is SASEGT in the germline V gene. V dropped 3 bases and J dropped 0; count of bases not matched to a gene: 7. CDR3 protein: CASSELAGGGGSYNEQFF. CDR3 DNA: TGTGCCAGCAGTGAGCTAGCGGGGGGAGGAGGCTCCTACAATGAGCAGTTCTTC.

The sample holds one count of this clone. This sequence joins TRBV2 and TRBJ2-3; D not resolved. Germline-derived CDR1 and CDR2 are SNHLY and FYNNEI. CDR3 length equals 13 residues. Trimming shortened V by 3 bases and J by 6 bases, and 10 bases separated the two germline ends. Here the CDR3 DNA reads TGTGCCAGCAGTGAGCTGACTCGGGATACGCAGTATTTT. Encoded protein: CASSELTRDTQYF.

The chain has TRBV4-1 and TRBJ2-2, with TRBD2 matching 12 bases. This CDR3 spans 20 amino acids. CDR1 is MGHRA and CDR2 is YSYEKL in the germline V gene. Trimming took 6 bases from V and 0 from J; bases not matched to a gene: 14. The CDR3: CASRHILAGGKYANTGELFF. In nucleotides, the CDR3 is TGCGCCAGCAGACATATACTAGCGGGAGGCAAATACGCGAACACCGGGGAGCTGTTTTTT.

V usage is TRBV15 and J usage is TRBJ2-3; the match to TRBD2 covers 11 bases. Germline CDR1 is LNHNV and CDR2 is YYDKDF (reference sequence). V shed 0 bases and J 4 bases; nucleotides not matched to a gene: 0. The CDR3 covers 15 residues. CDR3 bases: TGTGCCACCAGCAGAGATAGCGGGGGGGCAGATACGCAGTATTTT. Translating it yields CATSRDSGGADTQYF.

The rearrangement links TRBV9 to TRBJ2-5; 9 nucleotides match TRBD1. V shed 4 bases, J shed 5 bases, and the junction held 6 bases outside the gene matches. Germline V lookup: CDR1 SGDLS, CDR2 YYNGEE. The CDR3 spans 14 residues. Here the CDR3 DNA reads TGTGCCAGCAGCAATACAGGGGGCGCGGAGACCCAGTACTTC. Translating it yields CASSNTGGAETQYF.

The chain joins TRBV5-4 to TRBJ1-1; D not certain. In germline, CDR1 is SGHNT, CDR2 YYREEE (reference sequence). The CDR3 consists of 15 residues. Trimming left V 0 bases short and J 0 bases short, with 9 bases between. The CDR3 reads CASSLESDLNTEAFF. In DNA, the CDR3 is TGTGCCAGCAGCTTGGAATCGGACCTGAACACTGAAGCTTTCTTT.

This chain connects TRBV4-2 to TRBJ1-5; D is unclear. Germline V lookup: CDR1 LGHNA, CDR2 YNFKEQ. V shed 0 bases and J shed 6 bases, with 12 bases lying between them. The CDR3 length is 15 residues. The CDR3 loop reads CASSQEDRGSQPQHF. DNA for the CDR3: TGTGCCAGCAGCCAAGAGGATCGGGGATCTCAGCCCCAGCATTTT.

The J gene is TRBJ2-7, the V gene TRBV27; D not resolved. V lost 1 base to trimming and J lost 2 bases, with 9 bases between them. Looked up from germline, CDR1 is MNHEY and CDR2 is SMNVEV (reference sequence). This CDR3 is built from 14 residues. The CDR3 loop reads CASSLFPPPYEQYF. Written as DNA, the CDR3 is TGTGCCAGCAGTTTATTTCCTCCACCCTACGAGCAGTACTTC.

This chain links TRBV6-1 with TRBJ2-1; possibly TRBD2 for D (6 bases). The V end lost 3 bases, the J end lost 5 bases, and 14 bases lay between the germline ends. CDR3 length: 15 amino acids. Germline assignment: CDR1 MNHNS and CDR2 SASEGT. DNA for the CDR3: TGTGCCAGCAGTGATTATGCGGGGAACAACAATGAGCAGTTCTTC. Encoded protein: CASSDYAGNNNEQFF.

The chain couples TRBV5-1 to TRBJ1-2, with D maybe TRBD1 (6 bases). Germline V gene lookup returns CDR1 SGHRS and CDR2 YFSETQ. Trimming took off 6 bases at V and 3 bases at J, with 15 bases between the two ends. This CDR3 region has 14 residues. The CDR3 DNA follows: TGCGCCAGCACCCAACAGGGAAGTCACTATGGCTACACCTTC. Translated, it gives CASTQQGSHYGYTF. The full variable domain, rest sourced from reference TRBV5-1 and TRBJ1-2, is KAGVTQTPRYLIKTRGQQVTLSCSPISGHRSVSWYQQTPGQGLQFLFEYFSETQRNKGNFPGRFSGRQFSNSRSEMNVSTLELGDSALYLCASTQQGSHYGYTFGSGTRLTVV.

A single count supports this clone. The V gene is TRBV5-4, the J gene TRBJ1-1; 7 bases match TRBD1. The CDR3 spans 15 residues. Per the germline V gene, CDR1 is SGHNT and CDR2 is YYREEE (reference sequence). The ends lost 2 bases at V and 4 bases at J; junction bases unmatched: 8. The CDR3 reads CASSLGGAGFTEAFF. The CDR3 bases are TGTGCCAGCAGCTTAGGGGGCGCGGGATTCACTGAAGCTTTCTTT.

The chain couples TRBV19 to TRBJ1-1, with unresolved D. Trimming cost V 2 bases and J 2 bases, with 9 bases left between them. The CDR3 is 14 amino acids. CDR1 and CDR2 from the germline V gene are LNHDA and SQIVND (reference sequence). As DNA, the CDR3 is TGTGCCAGTAGTATATCGGACGCAAACACTGAAGCTTTCTTT. It yields the protein CASSISDANTEAFF.

The V gene is TRBV9, the J gene TRBJ1-4; TRBD1 agrees at 7 bases. Germline V gene data show CDR1 as SGDLS and CDR2 as YYNGEE. The CDR3 length is 15 residues. V lost 3 bases and J lost 8; bases outside the gene matches: 10. The CDR3 nucleotides are TGTGCCAGCAGCGCGGGACAGCCCTCCTCGGAAAAACTGTTTTTT. Its translation: CASSAGQPSSEKLFF.

This chain joins TRBV6-5 and TRBJ2-7, with 10 bases fitting TRBD1. The CDR3 is 13 residues long. Germline assignment: CDR1 MNHEY and CDR2 SVGAGI. V shed 2 bases, J shed 6 bases, and the junction held 1 base outside the gene matches. CDR3 DNA sequence: TGTGCCAGCAGTTACGGGACAGGGGCCGAGCAGTACTTC. Protein product: CASSYGTGAEQYF.

The V call is TRBV19, the J call TRBJ2-2, with 7 bases aligning to TRBD2. Germline values: CDR1 LNHDA, CDR2 SQIVND (reference sequence). Losses at the gene ends were 8 bases for V and 3 bases for J; bases not matched to a gene: 12. The CDR3 spans 16 residues. Written as DNA, the CDR3 is TGTGCCAGTCTTCCCGGGGCGGGGGTCTACACCGGGGAGCTGTTTTTT. Its protein is CASLPGAGVYTGELFF.

The chain employs TRBV19 and TRBJ2-1, with TRBD1 as a possible D gene (6 bases). Germline V gene sequence: CDR1 LNHDA, CDR2 SQIVND (reference sequence). The V end was cut by 3 bases, the J end by 7 bases, with 10 bases between. This CDR3 has 13 residues. Here the CDR3 reads CASSIGQGNEQFF. DNA for the CDR3: TGTGCCAGTAGTATTGGGCAGGGGAATGAGCAGTTCTTC.

The chain employs TRBV25-1 and TRBJ1-4; possibly TRBD1 for D (5 bases). CDR3 size: 16 residues. The germline CDR1 and CDR2 sequences are MGHDK and SYGVNS. The V and J ends lost 1 base and 5 bases respectively, with 14 bases between them. The CDR3 protein is CASSESQGLENEKLFF. The CDR3 nucleotides are TGTGCCAGCAGTGAATCCCAGGGCCTAGAGAATGAAAAACTGTTTTTT.

The V and J genes are TRBV27 and TRBJ2-7; TRBD2 matches at 10 bases. Per the germline V gene, CDR1 is MNHEY and CDR2 is SMNVEV (reference sequence). The V and J ends lost 6 bases and 0 bases, in that order; junction bases with no gene match: 8. The CDR3 spans 16 residues. DNA of the CDR3: TGTGCCAGCAGCCGACTCAGCGGGGGGGCCTCCTACGAGCAGTACTTC. It encodes CASSRLSGGASYEQYF.

This chain connects TRBV4-3 to TRBJ2-5; D might be TRBD1 (5 bases). V shed 0 bases and J shed 3 bases, with 11 bases lying between them. The CDR3 is 15 residues long. Germline V gives CDR1 LGHNA, CDR2 YSLEER. The CDR3 nucleotides read TGCGCCAGCAGCCAAGAAGTTATCAGGGAAGAGACCCAGTACTTC. As protein: CASSQEVIREETQYF.

V gene TRBV7-6 combines with J gene TRBJ1-2; 9 bases line up with TRBD1. The V gene end was trimmed by 9 bases and the J gene end by 9 bases; junction bases not matched to a gene: 8. The CDR3 totals 12 residues. Germline V gene sequence: CDR1 SGHVS, CDR2 FNYEAQ. The CDR3 DNA sequence: TGTGCCAGTCAATCGACAGGGGGGAGCTACACCTTC. Protein sequence: CASQSTGGSYTF.

V and J are TRBV29-1 and TRBJ2-7; D tentatively reads TRBD1 or TRBD2 (6 bases each). Trimming removed 4 bases at V and 3 bases at J, with 16 bases between. The CDR3 runs to 14 residues. Looked up from germline, CDR1 is SQVTM and CDR2 is ANQGSEA. The CDR3 spells CSVVQGKGLYEQYF. For the CDR3, the DNA is TGCAGCGTTGTGCAGGGGAAGGGACTCTACGAGCAGTACTTC.

The chain employs TRBV11-2 and TRBJ1-2; D unresolved. The V gene's germline CDR1 is SGHAT and CDR2 FQNNGV. The CDR3 totals 11 residues. V was trimmed by 3 bases and J by 8 bases, leaving 7 bases between them. CDR3 sequence (DNA): TGTGCCAGCAGCTTTAGGGAAGGCTACACCTTC. As protein: CASSFREGYTF.

The chain employs TRBV6-1 and TRBJ1-3; TRBD1 is a possible D gene (6 bases). The V gene's germline CDR1 is MNHNS and CDR2 SASEGT. This CDR3 has 13 residues. V gave up 7 bases and J gave up 6 bases, with 13 bases separating them. The CDR3 DNA sequence: TGTGCCAGCACTACAGGGAGGTCAAACACCATATATTTT. Its translation is CASTTGRSNTIYF.